This is a list of T cell receptor beta chains from one sample in a study of blood T cell repertoires in COVID-19. Data came from immunoSEQ multiplex PCR; TCRdb stores just in-frame clones and leaves some out. The data show roughly 380,000 clones, around nine tenths seen once. The material sequenced was peripheral blood. These receptors came from a woman in her forties with COVID-19, enrolled during active disease. The CDR3 runs from the conserved cysteine through the conserved F or W. Fields, in order: J gene, V gene, clone size, CDR3 length, D gene, CDR3 protein, CDR3 DNA. The D gene is left open where the match is weak. Rows may omit the clone size; those that give it use once, few, many or a size class.

TRBJ2-1,TRBV7-9,.,14,.,CASTWEGGHNEQFF,TGTGCCAGCACCTGGGAGGGGGGCCACAATGAGCAGTTCTTC
TRBJ1-5,TRBV29-1,once,13,TRBD1,CSVETGSNQPQHF,TGCAGCGTGGAGACAGGGAGCAATCAGCCCCAGCATTTT
TRBJ1-2,TRBV2,.,14,TRBD1,CASSWDRGDYGYTF,TGTGCCAGCAGCTGGGACAGGGGAGACTATGGCTACACCTTC
TRBJ1-1,TRBV12-3/TRBV12-4,.,12,.,CASSHLGTEAFF,TGTGCCAGCAGCCACCTAGGTACTGAAGCTTTCTTT
TRBJ2-7,TRBV5-6,once,12,TRBD1,CASSWGTVVEYF,TGTGCCAGCAGCTGGGGGACAGTCGTGGAGTACTTC
TRBJ2-7,TRBV6-6,.,14,.,CASSVSGAGWEQYF,TGTGCCAGCAGTGTATCCGGGGCGGGGTGGGAGCAGTACTTC
TRBJ1-2,TRBV19,.,14,TRBD1,CASSMAGTEKGYTF,TGTGCCAGTAGTATGGCCGGGACAGAGAAAGGCTACACCTTC
TRBJ2-7,TRBV11-2,.,13,.,CASSRGGSYEQYF,TGTGCCAGCAGCAGGGGCGGCTCCTACGAGCAGTACTTC
TRBJ2-5,TRBV7-3,.,13,TRBD1,CASSPGTEETQYF,TGTGCCAGCAGCCCCGGGACAGAGGAGACCCAGTACTTC
TRBJ2-5,TRBV28,.,16,.,CASSWTYRVAEETQYF,TGTGCCAGCAGTTGGACCTACAGGGTTGCGGAAGAGACCCAGTACTTC
TRBJ2-5,TRBV27,.,16,.,CASSLYPTGQTETQYF,TGTGCCAGCAGCCTCTACCCGACAGGACAAACAGAGACCCAGTACTTC
TRBJ1-4,TRBV30,.,12,.,CAWSVEREKLFF,TGTGCCTGGAGTGTTGAGAGGGAAAAACTGTTTTTT
TRBJ2-2,TRBV4-3,.,16,TRBD2,CASSRELAANTGELFF,TGCGCCAGCAGCCGAGAACTAGCGGCAAACACCGGGGAGCTGTTTTTT
TRBJ1-6,TRBV6-1,.,14,.,CASSEWQYNSPLHF,TGTGCCAGCAGTGAGTGGCAGTATAATTCACCCCTCCACTTT
TRBJ2-7,TRBV10-3,.,14,TRBD1,CAISAGQGPSEQYF,TGTGCCATCAGCGCGGGACAGGGGCCCTCTGAGCAGTACTTC
TRBJ2-7,TRBV7-2,.,15,.,CASSLIKGGTYEQYF,TGTGCCAGCAGCTTAATTAAGGGGGGGACCTACGAGCAGTACTTC
TRBJ1-1,TRBV5-1,.,15,.,CASSLSGTTTTEAFF,TGCGCCAGCAGCCTCTCCGGGACAACGACCACTGAAGCTTTCTTT
TRBJ2-1,TRBV4-3,.,17,TRBD2,CASSQEGAGGYYNEQFF,TGCGCCAGCAGCCAAGAGGGAGCGGGGGGCTATTACAATGAGCAGTTCTTC
TRBJ1-1,TRBV5-1,.,16,.,CASSLGQGQMNTEAFF,TGCGCCAGCAGCTTAGGGCAGGGCCAAATGAACACTGAAGCTTTCTTT
TRBJ1-1,TRBV5-4,once,14,.,CASSPQGIGREAFF,TGTGCCAGCAGCCCCCAGGGGATCGGCAGGGAAGCTTTCTTT
TRBJ2-1,TRBV27,.,20,.,CASRRIGQGVTSGFNNEQFF,TGTGCCAGTCGAAGAATAGGACAGGGAGTGACTAGCGGATTTAACAATGAGCAGTTCTTC
TRBJ1-1,TRBV2,.,15,.,CASSAGRGMNTEAFF,TGTGCCAGCAGTGCGGGGAGGGGGATGAACACTGAAGCTTTCTTT
TRBJ1-2,TRBV30,.,12,.,CAWSGLGGGYTF,TGTGCCTGGAGTGGATTAGGAGGAGGCTACACCTTC
TRBJ1-3,TRBV7-2,.,15,TRBD1,CASGDRGLSGNTIYF,TGTGCCAGCGGGGACAGGGGCCTCTCTGGAAACACCATATATTTT
TRBJ1-2,TRBV12-3/TRBV12-4,.,13,TRBD1,CASSPRGRKGYTF,TGTGCCAGCAGTCCCAGGGGGCGCAAAGGCTACACCTTC
TRBJ1-1,TRBV19,.,14,TRBD1,CASRMLTGVGEAFF,TGTGCCAGTAGGATGCTAACAGGGGTTGGTGAAGCTTTCTTT
TRBJ2-2,TRBV15,.,14,TRBD1,CATSRDPGGGELFF,TGTGCCACCAGCAGAGATCCAGGGGGCGGGGAGCTGTTTTTT
TRBJ2-7,TRBV28,.,12,.,CASSSNSYEQYF,TGTGCCAGCAGTTCCAACTCCTACGAGCAGTACTTC
TRBJ2-7,TRBV6-5,.,15,.,CASTPPGFDTYEQYF,TGTGCCAGCACTCCCCCTGGGTTTGACACCTACGAGCAGTACTTC
TRBJ2-1,TRBV7-9,.,14,TRBD1,CASSLVDREDEQFF,TGTGCCAGCAGCTTAGTCGACAGGGAAGATGAGCAGTTCTTC
TRBJ2-1,TRBV5-6,.,16,.,CASSLAGTFKYNEQFF,TGTGCCAGCAGCTTGGCGGGTACTTTTAAATACAATGAGCAGTTCTTC
TRBJ2-5,TRBV25-1,.,12,.,CASSFSRETQYF,TGTGCCAGCAGCTTTTCGAGGGAGACCCAGTACTTC
TRBJ1-2,TRBV27,once,12,.,CASGFRGGGYTF,TGTGCCAGCGGGTTTAGAGGTGGTGGCTACACCTTC
TRBJ2-1,TRBV18,.,13,.,CASSRASGNEQFF,TGTGCCAGCTCACGAGCCTCAGGCAATGAGCAGTTCTTC
TRBJ1-2,TRBV3-1/TRBV3-2,.,15,.,CASSQSAGRVDGYTF,TGTGCCAGCAGCCAATCCGCAGGGAGGGTAGATGGCTACACCTTC
TRBJ1-6,TRBV19,.,15,.,CASSSGQRNYSPLHF,TGTGCCAGTAGTTCAGGACAGCGGAATTATTCACCCCTCCACTTT
TRBJ1-1,TRBV7-2,.,18,.,CASSLALRWTSTNTEAFF,TGTGCCAGCAGCTTAGCACTACGTTGGACAAGTACGAACACTGAAGCTTTCTTT
TRBJ1-1,TRBV27,once,13,TRBD1,CASSLQGGTEAFF,TGTGCCAGCAGTTTACAGGGGGGAACTGAAGCTTTCTTT
TRBJ2-1,TRBV5-1,.,16,.,CASSLDPGSGVHEQFF,TGCGCCAGCAGCTTGGATCCGGGGTCGGGGGTACATGAGCAGTTCTTC
TRBJ2-7,TRBV12-3/TRBV12-4,.,12,.,CASRQTSLEQYF,TGTGCCAGCAGACAAACTAGTCTCGAGCAGTACTTC
TRBJ1-5,TRBV2,.,15,.,CASSEVAGLDQPQHF,TGTGCCAGCAGCGAGGTTGCAGGGTTGGATCAGCCCCAGCATTTT
TRBJ2-7,TRBV7-2,.,13,.,CASSLAISYEQYF,TGTGCCAGCAGCTTAGCTATCTCCTACGAGCAGTACTTC
TRBJ2-6,TRBV3-1/TRBV3-2,.,18,.,CASSETPGHLSGANVLTF,TGTGCCAGCAGCGAGACACCGGGACACCTCTCTGGGGCCAACGTCCTGACTTTC
TRBJ2-2,TRBV18,.,15,.,CASSPRAFDTGELFF,TGTGCCAGCTCACCACGAGCTTTCGACACCGGGGAGCTGTTTTTT
TRBJ2-5,TRBV27,.,17,TRBD2,CASSFRTSGRILETQYF,TGTGCCAGCAGTTTCCGGACTAGCGGGAGAATATTGGAGACCCAGTACTTC
TRBJ2-2,TRBV6-5,.,15,.,CASSLRQRNTGELFF,TGTGCCAGCAGTTTAAGACAGAGGAACACCGGGGAGCTGTTTTTT